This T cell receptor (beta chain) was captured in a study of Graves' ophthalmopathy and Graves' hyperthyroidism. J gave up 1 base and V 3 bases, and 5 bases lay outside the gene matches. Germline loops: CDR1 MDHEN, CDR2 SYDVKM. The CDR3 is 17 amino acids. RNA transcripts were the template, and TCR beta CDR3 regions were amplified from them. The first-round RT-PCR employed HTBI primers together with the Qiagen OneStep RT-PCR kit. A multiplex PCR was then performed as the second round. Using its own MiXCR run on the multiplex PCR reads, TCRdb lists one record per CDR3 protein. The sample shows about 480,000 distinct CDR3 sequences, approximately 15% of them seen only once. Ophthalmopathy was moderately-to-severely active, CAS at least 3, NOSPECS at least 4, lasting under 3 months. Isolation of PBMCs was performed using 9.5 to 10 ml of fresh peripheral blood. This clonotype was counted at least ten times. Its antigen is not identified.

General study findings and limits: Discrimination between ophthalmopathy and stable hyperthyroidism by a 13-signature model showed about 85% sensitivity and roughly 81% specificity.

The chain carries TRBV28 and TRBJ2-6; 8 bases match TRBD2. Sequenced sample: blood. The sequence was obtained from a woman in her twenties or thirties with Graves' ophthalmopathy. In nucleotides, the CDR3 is TGTGCCAGCAGTTTGACACCTAGCGGGTCTGGGGCCAACGTCCTGACTTTC. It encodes CASSLTPSGSGANVLTF.